One TCR beta chain is described in this entry. Its antigen is as yet unknown. V was pared by 6 bases and J by 8 bases, with 2 bases of the junction left unmatched. In germline, CDR1 is SQVTM, CDR2 ANQGSEA. This CDR3 has 11 amino acids. This sample is drawn from a study of beta chain features in type 1 diabetes. Findings and limits, study-wide: For Type 1 diabetes patients, all four CD4+ subsets carried TCRB CDR3s that were moderately but significantly shorter.

Expressed TCRB transcripts were sequenced after all isolated RNA was converted to cDNA. The repertoire was sequenced with immunoSEQ multiplex PCR; TCRdb's copy has only in-frame clones and lacks some. This table has roughly 350,000 clones, 8% to 10% appearing once. This sequence originates from a man younger than 45 with type 1 diabetes. V usage is TRBV29-1 and J usage is TRBJ2-7, with TRBD1 matching 12 bases. The sequenced sample consisted of central memory CD4+ T cells from blood. The CDR3 spells CSVGTGGKQYF. CDR3 DNA: TGCAGCGTGGGGACAGGGGGCAAGCAGTACTTC.